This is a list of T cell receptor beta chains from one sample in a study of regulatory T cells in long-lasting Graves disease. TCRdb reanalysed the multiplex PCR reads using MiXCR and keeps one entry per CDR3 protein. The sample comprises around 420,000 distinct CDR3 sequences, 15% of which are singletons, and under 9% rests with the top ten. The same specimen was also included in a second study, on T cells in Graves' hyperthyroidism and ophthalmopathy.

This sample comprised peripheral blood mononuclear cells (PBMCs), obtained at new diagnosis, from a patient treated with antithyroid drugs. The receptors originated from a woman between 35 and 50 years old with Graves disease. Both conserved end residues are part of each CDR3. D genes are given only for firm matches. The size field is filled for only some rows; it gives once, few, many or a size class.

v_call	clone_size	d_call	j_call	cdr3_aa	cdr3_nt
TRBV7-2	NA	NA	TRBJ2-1	CASSTGSLPEQFF	TGTGCCAGCAGCACGGGGAGCCTGCCTGAGCAGTTCTTC
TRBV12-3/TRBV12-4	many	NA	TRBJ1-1	CASSFSVMNTEAFF	TGTGCCAGCAGTTTCAGCGTTATGAACACTGAAGCTTTCTTT
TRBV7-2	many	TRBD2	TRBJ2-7	CASSLVAGGEDEQYF	TGTGCCAGCAGCTTAGTAGCGGGAGGGGAAGACGAGCAGTACTTC
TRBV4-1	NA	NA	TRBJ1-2	CASSQDGRDHYGYTF	TGCGCCAGCAGCCAAGATGGTCGGGACCACTATGGCTACACCTTC
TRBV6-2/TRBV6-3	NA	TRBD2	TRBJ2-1	CASSADPGLEGEQFF	TGTGCCAGCAGTGCCGATCCGGGACTAGAGGGTGAGCAGTTCTTC
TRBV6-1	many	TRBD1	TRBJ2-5	CASSQDRGTQETQYF	TGTGCCAGCAGCCAAGACAGGGGCACCCAAGAGACCCAGTACTTC
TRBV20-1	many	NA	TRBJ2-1	CSANPTRTSGNEQFF	TGCAGTGCTAATCCCACGCGGACCTCGGGCAATGAGCAGTTCTTC
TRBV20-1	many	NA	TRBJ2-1	CSARAFIGSSEQFF	TGCAGTGCTAGAGCCTTTATAGGGTCGAGTGAGCAGTTCTTC
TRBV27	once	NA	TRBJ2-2	CASSQNRVTGELFF	TGTGCCAGCAGTCAGAACAGGGTCACCGGGGAGCTGTTTTTT
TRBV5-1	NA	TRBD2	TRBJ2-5	CASSLDGPLSGRGEETQYF	TGCGCCAGCAGCTTGGACGGCCCCCTTAGCGGGAGAGGTGAAGAGACCCAGTACTTC
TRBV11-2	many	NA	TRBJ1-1	CASSLWGPRFPTNSEAFF	TGTGCCAGCAGCTTATGGGGACCTCGGTTCCCCACGAACTCTGAAGCTTTCTTT
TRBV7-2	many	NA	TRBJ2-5	CASSSNSGQETQYF	TGTGCCAGCAGCTCTAACTCGGGACAAGAGACCCAGTACTTC
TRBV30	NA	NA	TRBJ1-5	CAWSGTFSNQPQHF	TGTGCCTGGAGTGGGACCTTTAGCAATCAGCCCCAGCATTTT
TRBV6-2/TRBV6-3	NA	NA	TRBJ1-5	CASSYSSSYYYNQPQHF	TGTGCCAGCAGTTACTCGTCGTCGTACTACTACAATCAGCCCCAGCATTTT
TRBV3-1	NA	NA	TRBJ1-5	CASSLGAVQPQHF	TGTGCCAGCAGCCTAGGGGCAGTTCAGCCCCAGCATTTT
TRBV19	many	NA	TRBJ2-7	CASSLSLATSYEQYF	TGTGCCAGTAGTCTAAGTCTAGCGACCTCATACGAGCAGTACTTC
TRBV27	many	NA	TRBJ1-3	CASSSQAGNTIYF	TGTGCCAGCAGTTCGCAGGCTGGAAACACCATATATTTT
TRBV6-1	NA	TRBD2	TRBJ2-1	CASSPPPSGGRARNEQFF	TGTGCCAGCAGTCCCCCCCCCAGTGGAGGGAGGGCCAGGAATGAGCAGTTCTTC
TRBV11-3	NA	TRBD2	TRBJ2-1	CTSSGKEQFF	TGTACCAGCAGCGGGAAAGAGCAGTTCTTC
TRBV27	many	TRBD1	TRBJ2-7	CASSLAGTGHYEQYF	TGTGCCAGCAGCCTCGCCGGGACAGGACACTACGAGCAGTACTTC
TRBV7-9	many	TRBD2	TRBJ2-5	CASSFSTSGSLWHQETQYF	TGTGCCAGCAGCTTTTCTACTAGCGGGAGCCTGTGGCACCAAGAGACCCAGTACTTC
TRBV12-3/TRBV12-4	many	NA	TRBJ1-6	CASKKAAGYSPLHF	TGTGCCAGCAAAAAGGCAGCCGGGTATTCACCCCTCCACTTT
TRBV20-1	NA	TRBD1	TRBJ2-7	CSARSGTGLAYEQYF	TGCAGTGCTAGATCCGGGACAGGGTTAGCCTACGAGCAGTACTTC